A single sample is the source of the 12 T cell receptor beta chains below, sequenced in a study of Ad26.COV2.S vaccination and SARS-CoV-2 variants. The data were produced by immunoSEQ multiplex PCR, yet TCRdb's version contains in-frame clones alone and is incomplete. The data hold 250,000 to 300,000 clones, with about 90% observed a single time. As for treatment: about 20 received Ad26.COV2.S at low or high dose, single or two shots; about five received placebo; per-sample allocation not given. Sampling took place 63 days after the first vaccine or placebo injection. Sequencing was performed on peripheral blood, taken in a trial of Ad26.COV2.S vaccine versus placebo. Every receptor here comes from a person between 18 and 65 years old who received the Ad26.COV2.S COVID-19 vaccine or a placebo.

This sequence joins TRBV19 and TRBJ2-7; 9 bases line up with TRBD1. Trimming cost V 5 bases and J 6 bases; bases outside gene matches: 8. The CDR3 totals 14 residues. CDR1 and CDR2 (germline): LNHDA, SQIVND (reference sequence). CDR3 in DNA: TGTGCCAGTAGTGTCCTACAGGGGGCCGGCGAGCAGTACTTC. This translates into CASSVLQGAGEQYF.

This clone has a single count. In DNA form, the CDR3 reads TGTGCCAGCAGCTTAGTGGGACAGGGGGTGAACTATGGCTACACCTTC. Translated: CASSLVGQGVNYGYTF. This sequence joins TRBV7-2 and TRBJ1-2, with 11 bases identical to TRBD1. The CDR3 is 16 amino acids. Germline trimming cut 1 base from V and 2 bases from J; bases unmatched to any gene: 3. The germline V gene encodes CDR1 SGHTA and CDR2 FQGNSA.

Concerning this clone itself: Different DNA sequences within this sample yield the same CDR3. The genes are TRBV9 and TRBJ1-6, with D uncertain. This CDR3 spans 15 amino acids. From germline, CDR1 is SGDLS and CDR2 YYNGEE. Trimming took 0 bases from V and 0 from J, leaving 4 bases between them. The CDR3 DNA follows: TGTGCCAGCAGCGTAGGGAGCTCCTATAATTCACCCCTCCACTTT. It translates to CASSVGSSYNSPLHF.

V gene TRBV2 combines with J gene TRBJ1-1; no clear D gene. CDR1 is SNHLY, CDR2 FYNNEI, per germline. The CDR3 consists of 14 residues. Trimming stripped 4 bases from V and 0 bases from J, with 9 bases between. In DNA, the CDR3 is TGTGCCAGCAGTGTAAGTCAGGTGAACACTGAAGCTTTCTTT. Translation gives CASSVSQVNTEAFF. The full variable domain, with the rest looked up from reference TRBV2 and TRBJ1-1, is EPEVTQTPSHQVTQMGQEVILRCVPISNHLYFYWYRQILGQKVEFLVSFYNNEISEKSEIFDDQFSVERPDGSNFTLKIRSTKLEDSAMYFCASSVSQVNTEAFFGQGTRLTVV.

The chain employs TRBV3-1 (or the pseudogene TRBV3-2) and TRBJ2-1; D is possibly TRBD2 (5 bases). CDR1 and CDR2 (germline): LGHDT, YNNKEL (reference sequence). V lost 2 bases and J lost 2, with 13 bases in between. This CDR3 region has 16 residues. The CDR3 DNA sequence: TGTGCCAGCAGCCAATTAAGCGGTCTAACCTACAATGAGCAGTTCTTC. Translating gives CASSQLSGLTYNEQFF.

The chain combines TRBV6-2 or TRBV6-3 with TRBJ1-2; TRBD1 might be the D (5 bases). With 5 bases removed from V and 2 bases from J, the gap between germline ends came to 12 bases. The germline gives CDR1 MNHEY, CDR2 SVGEGT. This CDR3 region has 14 residues. The chain's CDR3 is CASSPADKNYGYTF. CDR3 DNA sequence: TGTGCCAGCAGTCCCGCGGACAAGAACTATGGCTACACCTTC.

The genes are TRBV30 and TRBJ1-2; D uncertain. The CDR3 extends over 14 amino acids. The germline V and J ends were trimmed by 0 bases and 6 bases, with 14 bases remaining between them. Per the germline V gene, CDR1 is GTSNPN and CDR2 is SVGIG (reference sequence). CDR3 residues: CAWSVGWNSNGYTF. The CDR3 bases are TGTGCCTGGAGTGTCGGGTGGAACTCTAATGGCTACACCTTC. The full variable domain, with the rest looked up from reference TRBV30 and TRBJ1-2, is SQTIHQWPATLVQPVGSPLSLECTVEGTSNPNLYWYRQAAGRGLQLLFYSVGIGQISSEVPQNLSASRPQDRQFILSSKKLLLSDSGFYLCAWSVGWNSNGYTFGSGTRLTVV.

This clone has ten or more counts. The genes are TRBV30 and TRBJ2-3, with a weak D call TRBD2 (5 bases). Trimming cost V 0 bases and J 4 bases, with 8 bases left between them. Germline CDR1 is GTSNPN and CDR2 is SVGIG (reference sequence). CDR3 length equals 13 residues. DNA for the CDR3: TGTGCCTGGAGTGTAGAGGGCCCAGATACGCAGTATTTT. Protein product: CAWSVEGPDTQYF.

This clone appeared a single time. The gene calls are TRBV4-1 and TRBJ2-2, with D possibly being TRBD2 (7 bases). V was cut by 5 bases and J by 1 base, with 14 bases left in between. The CDR3 totals 16 residues. Germline lookup yields CDR1 MGHRA and CDR2 YSYEKL. The CDR3 region has the DNA TGCGCCAGCAGCGGGAGGGGGACCCTGAACACCGGGGAGCTGTTTTTT. Its protein is CASSGRGTLNTGELFF.

The chain employs TRBV12-5 and TRBJ1-2; D is ambiguous. The germline V gene encodes CDR1 LGHNT and CDR2 FRNRAP. Trimming pared 4 bases from V and 1 base from J, leaving 13 bases between. This CDR3 is 15 amino acids long. In DNA, the CDR3 is TGTGCTAGTGGTTCTCCCGGGCCCTTTAACTATGGCTACACCTTC. Its translation is CASGSPGPFNYGYTF.

This clone has only a few counts. The J gene is TRBJ2-1, the V gene TRBV10-1, with D perhaps matching TRBD2 (7 bases). The germline CDR1 and CDR2 sequences are WNHNN and SYGVQD (reference sequence). Deletions cut 10 bases from V and 6 bases from J, with 19 bases between. The CDR3 extends over 14 amino acids. The CDR3 loop reads CATSGTSGVNEQFF. Here the CDR3 DNA reads TGCGCCACCTCCGGGACAAGCGGGGTCAATGAGCAGTTCTTC.

CDR3 sequence: CASSLYDPQGYTF. In DNA, the CDR3 is TGTGCCAGCAGCTTATATGACCCGCAGGGCTACACCTTC. V and J are TRBV7-2 and TRBJ1-2, with no clear D. CDR3 length equals 13 residues. The germline V gene has CDR1 SGHTA and CDR2 FQGNSA. With 2 bases removed from V and 8 bases from J, the gap between germline ends came to 12 bases.